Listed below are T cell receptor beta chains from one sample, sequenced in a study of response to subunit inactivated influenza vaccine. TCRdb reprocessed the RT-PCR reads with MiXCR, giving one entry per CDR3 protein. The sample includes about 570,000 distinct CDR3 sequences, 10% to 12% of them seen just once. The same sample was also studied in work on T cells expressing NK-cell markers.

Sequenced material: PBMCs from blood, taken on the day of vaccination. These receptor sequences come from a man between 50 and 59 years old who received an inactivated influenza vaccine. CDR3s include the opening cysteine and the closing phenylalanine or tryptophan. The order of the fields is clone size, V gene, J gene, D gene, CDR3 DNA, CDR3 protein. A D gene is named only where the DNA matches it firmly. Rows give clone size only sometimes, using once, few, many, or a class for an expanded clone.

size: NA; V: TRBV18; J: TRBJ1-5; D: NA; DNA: TGTGCCAGCTCACCACAGGGCAGTCAGCCCCAGCATTTT; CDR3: CASSPQGSQPQHF
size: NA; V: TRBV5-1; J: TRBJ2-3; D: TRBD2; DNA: TGCGCCAGCAGCGTAACCGGGACTAGTAAGTCAGATACGCAGTATTTT; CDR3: CASSVTGTSKSDTQYF
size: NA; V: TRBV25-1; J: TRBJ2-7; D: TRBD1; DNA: TGTGCCAGCAGGGGAACCGGGACAGGGCAAGGAGAGCAGTACTTC; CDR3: CASRGTGTGQGEQYF
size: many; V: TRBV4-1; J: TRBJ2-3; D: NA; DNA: TGCGCCAGCAGCCAAGATCGGGGCGCAGATACGCAGTATTTT; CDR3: CASSQDRGADTQYF
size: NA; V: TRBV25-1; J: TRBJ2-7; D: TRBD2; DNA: TGTGCCAGCAGTGTTACTAGCGCCTACGAGCAGTACTTC; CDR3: CASSVTSAYEQYF
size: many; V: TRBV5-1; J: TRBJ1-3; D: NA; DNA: TGCGCCAGCAGCTTGGGCCAACCATCTGGAAACACCATATATTTT; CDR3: CASSLGQPSGNTIYF
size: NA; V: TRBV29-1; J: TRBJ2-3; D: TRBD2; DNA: TGCAGCGTTGATATTAGCGGGGGGACAGATACGCAGTATTTT; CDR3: CSVDISGGTDTQYF
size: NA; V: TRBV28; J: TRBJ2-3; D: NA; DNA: TGTGCCAGCAGTTTGGGAGAGACCACAGATACGCAGTATTTT; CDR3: CASSLGETTDTQYF
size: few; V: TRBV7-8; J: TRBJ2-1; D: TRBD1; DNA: TGTGCCAGCAGCTTGACACAGGGGGCTGAGCAGTTCTTC; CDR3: CASSLTQGAEQFF
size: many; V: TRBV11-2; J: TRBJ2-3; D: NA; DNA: TGTGCCAGCAGGAAACTTAGCACAGATACGCAGTATTTT; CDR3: CASRKLSTDTQYF
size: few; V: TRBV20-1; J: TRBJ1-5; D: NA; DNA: TGCAGTGCTATAAGAGGGGGGGGCAATCAGCCCCAGCATTTT; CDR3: CSAIRGGGNQPQHF
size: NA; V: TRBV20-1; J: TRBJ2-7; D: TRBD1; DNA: TGCAGTGCTCGACAGGGGGTATTCCTCCCCTACGAGCAGTACTTC; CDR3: CSARQGVFLPYEQYF
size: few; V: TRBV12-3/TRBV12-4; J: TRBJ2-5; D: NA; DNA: TGTGCCAGCAACGGGGGGCGATTAGAGACCCAGTACTTC; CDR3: CASNGGRLETQYF
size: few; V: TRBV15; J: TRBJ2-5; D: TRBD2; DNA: TGTGCCACCAGCAGAGAACGGACGGGGGGCCAAGAGACCCAGTACTTC; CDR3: CATSRERTGGQETQYF
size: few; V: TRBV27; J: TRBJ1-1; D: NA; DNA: TGTGCCAGCAGTTTATATGGGGACCTGAACACTGAAGCTTTCTTT; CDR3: CASSLYGDLNTEAFF
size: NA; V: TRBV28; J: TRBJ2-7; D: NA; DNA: TGTGCCAGCAGTTTAGGGCCGCTCAACGAGCAGTACTTC; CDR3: CASSLGPLNEQYF
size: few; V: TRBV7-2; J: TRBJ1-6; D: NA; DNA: TGTGCCAGCAGCTTAGATTCGGGATCACCCAATTCACCCCTCCACTTT; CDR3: CASSLDSGSPNSPLHF
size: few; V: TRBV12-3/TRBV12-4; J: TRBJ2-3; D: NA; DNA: TGTGCCAGCAGTCTTTCTACAGGGTTAGATACGCAGTATTTT; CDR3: CASSLSTGLDTQYF
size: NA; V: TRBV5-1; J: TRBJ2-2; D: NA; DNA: TGCGCCAGCAGCACCAGGGTAACGAACACCGGGGAGCTGTTTTTT; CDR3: CASSTRVTNTGELFF
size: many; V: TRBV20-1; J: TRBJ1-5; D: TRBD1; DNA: TGCAGTGCTAGTAAAGGGGGCGAGGTATATAGCAATCAGCCCCAGCATTTT; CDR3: CSASKGGEVYSNQPQHF
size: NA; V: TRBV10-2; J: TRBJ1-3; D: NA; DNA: TGCGCCAGCAGTGAACCTCGACAGGCCTCTGGAAACACCATATATTTT; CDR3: CASSEPRQASGNTIYF
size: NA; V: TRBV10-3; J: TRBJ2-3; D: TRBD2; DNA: TGTGCCATCAGTTCTAGCGGGGGGACAAGCACAGATACGCAGTATTTT; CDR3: CAISSSGGTSTDTQYF
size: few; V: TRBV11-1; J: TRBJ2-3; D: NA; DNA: TGTGCCAGCAGCCTAATGACCGGATTAGATACGCAGTATTTT; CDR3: CASSLMTGLDTQYF
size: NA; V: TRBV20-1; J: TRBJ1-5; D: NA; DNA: TGCAGTGCTAGAGATGGAGGGGCACGGAATCAGCCCCAGCATTTT; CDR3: CSARDGGARNQPQHF